A selection of T cell receptor beta chains follows, all from one sample in a study of shared clonotypes between healthy human individuals. TCRdb's table, derived via immunoSEQ multiplex PCR, lists solely in-frame clones and lacks some. The table has about 380,000 clones, about 97% seen once. Sequencing input: memory CD8+ T cells sorted from blood. The source of these receptors is a man aged 25-45 years in good health. Both conserved end residues are part of each CDR3. A D gene is named only where the DNA matches it firmly. Not every row has a clone size; where given, it reads once, few, many or a size class.

CDR3aa,CDR3nt,j_gene,abundance,d_gene,v_gene
CARSLGLAGDTQYF,TGTGCCAGAAGCTTGGGACTAGCGGGAGATACGCAGTATTTT,TRBJ2-3,NA,TRBD2,TRBV5-3
CASRVLGGATEAFF,TGTGCCAGCAGAGTTCTAGGGGGAGCCACTGAAGCTTTCTTT,TRBJ1-1,NA,NA,TRBV7-9
CASSERRSGGQYGYTF,TGTGCCAGCAGTGAAAGAAGATCTGGGGGTCAGTATGGCTACACCTTC,TRBJ1-2,NA,NA,TRBV2
CASSQGVNTEAFF,TGCGCCAGCAGCCAGGGCGTGAACACTGAAGCTTTCTTT,TRBJ1-1,NA,NA,TRBV5-1
CAIRDRENQPQHF,TGTGCCATCAGGGACAGGGAGAATCAGCCCCAGCATTTT,TRBJ1-5,NA,TRBD1,TRBV10-3
CASSTPGLPYNEQFF,TGTGCCAGCAGCACTCCGGGACTCCCATACAATGAGCAGTTCTTC,TRBJ2-1,NA,NA,TRBV28
CASSLLDQRGLTDTQYF,TGTGCCAGCAGCCTACTAGACCAGAGGGGTTTGACAGATACGCAGTATTTT,TRBJ2-3,once,NA,TRBV7-9
CASSAAGIRYNEQFF,TGCGCCAGCAGTGCGGCCGGGATACGATACAATGAGCAGTTCTTC,TRBJ2-1,once,NA,TRBV10-2
CASSLGTGGYEQYF,TGTGCCAGCAGCTTAGGGACAGGGGGTTACGAGCAGTACTTC,TRBJ2-7,NA,TRBD1,TRBV11-2
CASSLPALGNNEQFF,TGTGCCAGCAGTTTACCCGCGTTAGGGAACAATGAGCAGTTCTTC,TRBJ2-1,NA,NA,TRBV28
CAWGTGGTYEQYF,TGTGCCTGGGGGACAGGGGGGACCTACGAGCAGTACTTC,TRBJ2-7,once,TRBD1,TRBV30
CAISRGTSGIFRSYEQYF,TGTGCCATCAGTAGAGGGACTAGCGGGATCTTCAGGTCCTACGAGCAGTACTTC,TRBJ2-7,NA,TRBD2,TRBV10-3
CASSLKDRALTDTQYF,TGTGCCAGCAGCCTAAAGGACAGGGCTCTCACAGATACGCAGTATTTT,TRBJ2-3,NA,TRBD1,TRBV5-4
CASCNRDRGNFGYTF,TGTGCCAGCTGCAACCGGGACAGGGGAAATTTTGGCTACACCTTC,TRBJ1-2,NA,NA,TRBV21-1
CASSEEGFSYNEQFF,TGTGCCAGCAGTGAAGAAGGATTCTCCTACAATGAGCAGTTCTTC,TRBJ2-1,NA,NA,TRBV6-1
CASSHSRYEQYF,TGTGCCAGTAGTCACAGTCGCTACGAGCAGTACTTC,TRBJ2-7,NA,NA,TRBV19
CASSLGWTENYGYTF,TGCGCCAGCAGCTTGGGTTGGACAGAGAACTATGGCTACACCTTC,TRBJ1-2,NA,NA,TRBV5-1
CASSPKIRNTEAFF,TGTGCCAGCAGTCCTAAAATTAGAAACACTGAAGCTTTCTTT,TRBJ1-1,NA,NA,TRBV7-1
CASSLKRGQFFTYEQYF,TGTGCCAGCAGTTTAAAAAGGGGACAGTTCTTTACCTACGAGCAGTACTTC,TRBJ2-7,NA,TRBD1,TRBV27
CASSLEGGNTIYF,TGTGCCAGCAGCTTAGAAGGGGGAAACACCATATATTTT,TRBJ1-3,once,NA,TRBV7-9
CASSFTGTGAYEQYF,TGTGCCAGCAGCTTTACCGGGACAGGGGCCTACGAGCAGTACTTC,TRBJ2-7,NA,TRBD1,TRBV5-6
CASTGQGAYNEQFF,TGTGCCAGCACGGGACAGGGGGCGTACAATGAGCAGTTCTTC,TRBJ2-1,NA,TRBD1,TRBV27
CATSRGQDNQPQHF,TGTGCCACCAGCAGAGGACAGGACAATCAGCCCCAGCATTTT,TRBJ1-5,NA,NA,TRBV15
CASSRRTGVGGNTIYF,TGTGCCAGCAGCCGCCGGACAGGGGTCGGGGGAAACACCATATATTTT,TRBJ1-3,NA,TRBD1,TRBV5-6
CASTVARTLTGELFF,TGCGCCTCAACGGTCGCCAGAACGTTAACCGGGGAGCTGTTTTTT,TRBJ2-2,once,NA,TRBV10-2
CASSLHLRKTGELFF,TGTGCCAGCAGTCTCCATCTTAGGAAAACCGGGGAGCTGTTTTTT,TRBJ2-2,NA,NA,TRBV28
CASRYTSGRTETQYF,TGTGCCAGCAGATATACTAGCGGGAGGACAGAGACCCAGTACTTC,TRBJ2-5,NA,TRBD2,TRBV6-1
CASFRLAGEQFF,TGTGCCAGCTTTAGGCTAGCGGGTGAGCAGTTCTTC,TRBJ2-1,NA,TRBD2,TRBV6-5
CASSEGGVNYEQYF,TGTGCCAGCAGTGAGGGGGGAGTAAACTACGAGCAGTACTTC,TRBJ2-7,NA,NA,TRBV25-1
CASSIVGYF,TGTGCCAGTAGTATAGTGGGGTATTTT,TRBJ2-3,NA,NA,TRBV19
CASSESGRSEQFF,TGCGCCAGCAGCGAAAGCGGGAGGAGTGAGCAGTTCTTC,TRBJ2-1,NA,TRBD2,TRBV10-1
CASREGLAGAYEQYF,TGTGCCAGCAGGGAAGGACTAGCGGGGGCCTACGAGCAGTACTTC,TRBJ2-7,NA,TRBD2,TRBV5-5
CASSLVAGNEQFF,TGTGCCAGCAGCTTAGTAGCGGGAAATGAGCAGTTCTTC,TRBJ2-1,NA,TRBD2,TRBV7-9
CASSLLLWEGSEKLFF,TGTGCCAGCAGTTTATTGCTTTGGGAAGGAAGTGAAAAACTGTTTTTT,TRBJ1-4,NA,NA,TRBV28
CASQLRVSGANVLTF,TGCGCCAGCCAGCTCAGGGTTTCTGGGGCCAACGTCCTGACTTTC,TRBJ2-6,NA,NA,TRBV10-1
CASRVGLERPSGSTEAFF,TGTGCCAGCAGGGTAGGTTTGGAAAGGCCGTCTGGGAGCACTGAAGCTTTCTTT,TRBJ1-1,NA,NA,TRBV27
CASVSGSGGTDTQYF,TGTGCCAGCGTTAGCGGGAGTGGGGGCACAGATACGCAGTATTTT,TRBJ2-3,NA,TRBD2,TRBV28
CASKTSAYYNEQFF,TGTGCCAGCAAAACTAGCGCATACTACAATGAGCAGTTCTTC,TRBJ2-1,NA,TRBD2,TRBV19
CASSADTTDTQYF,TGTGCCAGCAGCGCGGACACCACAGATACGCAGTATTTT,TRBJ2-3,NA,NA,TRBV7-9
CASSSSGSFSYEQYF,TGTGCCAGCAGCTCTAGCGGGAGTTTCTCCTACGAGCAGTACTTC,TRBJ2-7,NA,TRBD2,TRBV9
CASSLNSYGYTF,TGTGCCAGCAGTTTAAACAGCTATGGCTACACCTTC,TRBJ1-2,NA,NA,TRBV28
CASSYPLGAGSPEAFF,TGTGCCAGCAGTTACCCCCTGGGGGCAGGGAGTCCTGAAGCTTTCTTT,TRBJ1-1,NA,NA,TRBV28
CASPPQREGRETQYF,TGTGCCAGCCCGCCACAGCGGGAGGGCCGGGAGACCCAGTACTTC,TRBJ2-5,few,TRBD2,TRBV6-1
CASCGDRAVGYTF,TGTGCCAGTTGTGGGGACAGGGCGGTTGGCTACACCTTC,TRBJ1-2,NA,TRBD1,TRBV10-3
CASSDGVDSSYEQYF,TGTGCCAGCAGTGATGGGGTGGATAGCTCCTACGAGCAGTACTTC,TRBJ2-7,NA,NA,TRBV6-1
CASSPWTGSYNEQFF,TGTGCCAGCTCACCGTGGACAGGATCCTACAATGAGCAGTTCTTC,TRBJ2-1,NA,TRBD1,TRBV18
CASSSGINQPQHF,TGTGCCAGCAGTTCAGGGATCAATCAGCCCCAGCATTTT,TRBJ1-5,NA,NA,TRBV6-5
CASSVEAEADNEQFF,TGTGCCAGCAGCGTAGAAGCGGAGGCCGACAATGAGCAGTTCTTC,TRBJ2-1,NA,NA,TRBV9